This TCR beta chain was sequenced in a study of PD-1 blockade in mismatch repair-deficient tumors. Trimming removed 5 bases at V and 5 bases at J, with 20 bases between. The CDR3 sequence is 16 residues long. Germline CDR1 is SGHRS and CDR2 is YFSETQ. Measured with immunoSEQ multiplex PCR; TCRdb has only the in-frame clones, and not every one. The table includes over 11,000 clones, approximately 90% detected once. Points on this clone: No antigen is known for it.

Time point of the sample: identical roughly eleven-day culture without peptide (control). The TCR-sequenced patients were three responders to pembrolizumab. Study results and caveats: Rapid post-treatment expansion, then contraction, generally preceding radiologic response, marked tumor-resident clones. About 140 unique blood TCRs came from expansion to three of seven peptides.

V is TRBV5-1 and J is TRBJ2-1; possibly TRBD1 or TRBD2 for D (5 bases each). Specimen: cells cultured in vitro, collected from a patient treated with pembrolizumab. The sequence was obtained from an adult with mismatch repair-deficient cancer. DNA of the CDR3: TGCGCCAGCAGATCAGGGAGTTTCCAGGGAAACAATGAGCAGTTCTTC. Translation: CASRSGSFQGNNEQFF.